A selection of T cell receptor beta chains follows, all from one sample in a study of control samples from healthy donors and cancer patients. Assay used: immunoSEQ multiplex PCR; TCRdb lists only in-frame clones, some missing. The sample carries about 120,000 clones, around 90% recorded once. Sequencing used blood. The receptor source for this set is a man aged 40-50 years in good health. The conserved cysteine and the conserved F or W are not part of the CDR3 here. The order of the fields is J gene, D gene, V gene, CDR3 protein. D genes are given only for firm matches.

>TRBJ2-7|.|TRBV15
ATSRGDRAYEQY
>TRBJ2-2|.|TRBV11-2
ASSFSWGAQTGELF
>TRBJ2-5|.|TRBV5-1
ASSLARDTGHGTQY
>TRBJ1-3|.|TRBV2
ASSTTSGNTIY
>TRBJ1-6|.|TRBV25-1
ASSEYGGSGNSPLH
>TRBJ2-1|TRBD1|TRBV18
ASSPGTGYNEQF
>TRBJ1-1|.|TRBV6-6
ASRPGPWNTEAF
>TRBJ2-6|TRBD2|TRBV7-9
ASNPGGAGANVLT
>TRBJ2-5|.|TRBV24-1
ATSGTGYQETQY
>TRBJ1-6|TRBD1|TRBV5-1
ASSTGSGTAGSPLH
>TRBJ1-1|.|TRBV7-9
ASSSLQWVEAF
>TRBJ2-5|.|TRBV5-4
ASSFSRRETQY